These 26 T cell receptor beta chains were sequenced from one sample in a study of control samples from healthy donors and cancer patients. Measured with immunoSEQ multiplex PCR; TCRdb has only the in-frame clones, and not every one. The sample comprises some 120,000 clones, over 90% of which are singletons, and about 2.8% rests with the top ten. The source material was blood. The receptors were gathered from a man aged 30 to 45 in good health.

This rearrangement joins TRBV4-1 to TRBJ1-1; unclear D gene. Germline V lookup: CDR1 MGHRA, CDR2 YSYEKL. V was trimmed by 2 bases and J by 0 bases, leaving 7 bases between them. This CDR3 is built from 14 residues. The CDR3 DNA sequence: TGCGCCAGCAGCCAATGGGAGATGAACACTGAAGCTTTCTTT. It specifies CASSQWEMNTEAFF.

J is TRBJ2-2 and V is TRBV24-1; TRBD2 might be the D (5 bases). The CDR3 has 15 amino acids. Germline V lookup: CDR1 KGHDR, CDR2 SFDVKD. Trimming took 0 bases from V and 7 from J, leaving 11 bases between them. The CDR3 reads CATSDLSQAGGELFF. CDR3 bases: TGTGCCACCAGTGATTTGAGTCAGGCGGGCGGGGAGCTGTTTTTT.

In the case of this clone: The junction does not match germline at one end; this may be a read error. The rearrangement joins TRBV30 to TRBJ1-6; D is unresolved. CDR1 is GTSNPN and CDR2 is SVGIG in the germline V gene (reference sequence). CDR3 size: 12 residues. The CDR3 DNA reads as TGTGCCTGGAGTGTATATACTTCACCCCTCCACTTT. Amino acid sequence: CAWSVYTSPLHF.

The V gene is TRBV5-1, the J gene TRBJ2-6; D is undetermined. CDR1 is SGHRS and CDR2 is YFSETQ in the germline V gene. Trimming took 1 base from V and 1 from J, leaving 15 bases between them. The length of the CDR3 is 18 residues. CDR3 loop: CASSLMGPAVSGANVLTF. CDR3 in DNA: TGCGCCAGCAGCTTGATGGGCCCTGCAGTTTCTGGGGCCAACGTCCTGACTTTC.

The J gene is TRBJ2-7, the V gene TRBV11-2; maybe TRBD2 (7 bases). CDR1 is SGHAT and CDR2 is FQNNGV in the germline V gene. V dropped 0 bases and J dropped 2 bases, with 17 bases sitting between them. This CDR3 region has 17 residues. CDR3 bases: TGTGCCAGCAGCTTAGATCTAAAGGGGGACTATCCCTACGAGCAGTACGTC. Protein product: CASSLDLKGDYPYEQYV.

The CDR3 region has the DNA TGTGCCAGCAGCTCTTACAGAGGACAGGGGAATTATAATTCACCCCTCCACTTT. This codes for CASSSYRGQGNYNSPLHF. This chain uses TRBV5-4 with TRBJ1-6; 9 positions match TRBD1. V dropped 3 bases and J dropped 4; count of bases not matched to a gene: 11. The CDR3 extends over 18 amino acids. Per the germline V gene, CDR1 is SGHNT and CDR2 is YYREEE (reference sequence).

This chain connects TRBV14 to TRBJ1-6; D is uncertain. V was cut by 0 bases and J by 7 bases, with 7 bases left in between. The CDR3 contains 14 residues. The germline CDR1 and CDR2 sequences are SGHDN and FVKESK. CDR3 DNA: TGTGCCAGCAGCCAAGAAAGCAGGAATTCACCCCTCCACTTT. This encodes CASSQESRNSPLHF.

The rearrangement links TRBV5-1 to TRBJ1-2; D possibly corresponds to TRBD1 (5 bases). With 1 base removed from V and 1 base from J, the gap between germline ends came to 14 bases. This CDR3 contains 16 residues. Germline CDR1 SGHRS, CDR2 YFSETQ. For the CDR3, the DNA is TGCGCCAGCAGCTTGATTATGGGGGGTAGTAACTATGGCTACACCTTC. Protein: CASSLIMGGSNYGYTF.

The J gene is TRBJ2-3, the V gene TRBV12-5, with no clear D. This CDR3 contains 14 residues. Germline lookup yields CDR1 LGHNT and CDR2 FRNRAP. The V end lost 7 bases, the J end lost 2 bases, and 13 bases lay between the germline ends. CDR3 DNA sequence: TGTGCTAGTGCACGCGAAGGGCCCACAGATACGCAGTATTTT. This codes for CASAREGPTDTQYF.

The chain links TRBV2 to TRBJ1-5; the D is unclear. Germline values: CDR1 SNHLY, CDR2 FYNNEI. The CDR3 spans 13 residues. The V gene lost 5 bases and the J gene lost 5 bases, with 10 bases spanning the gap. CDR3 sequence reads: CASSLGRDQPQHF. The CDR3 coding sequence is TGTGCCAGCAGTCTCGGGCGGGATCAGCCCCAGCATTTT.

CDR3 sequence reads: CASSDGLRYEQYF. The CDR3 region has the DNA TGTGCCAGCAGCGATGGACTACGCTACGAGCAGTACTTC. V gene TRBV7-2 combines with J gene TRBJ2-7, with D tentatively TRBD2 (6 bases). The CDR3 contains 13 residues. V lost 5 bases and J lost 3, with 11 bases in between. Germline lookup yields CDR1 SGHTA and CDR2 FQGNSA. Full variable domain (outside the CDR3, taken from reference TRBV7-2 and TRBJ2-7): GAGVSQSPSNKVTEKGKDVELRCDPISGHTALYWYRQSLGQGLEFLIYFQGNSAPDKSGLPSDRFSAERTGGSVSTLTIQRTQQEDSAVYLCASSDGLRYEQYFGPGTRLTVT.

This chain connects TRBV7-2 to TRBJ1-1; possible D gene TRBD1, 6 bases. V shed 1 base and J shed 1 base, with 13 bases lying between them. The CDR3 totals 16 residues. CDR1 is SGHTA and CDR2 is FQGNSA in the germline V gene. The CDR3 reads CASSLEWGRGNTEAFF. Written as DNA, the CDR3 is TGTGCCAGCAGCTTAGAATGGGGGCGCGGGAACACTGAAGCTTTCTTT.

The chain employs TRBV29-1 and TRBJ1-1, with D uncertain. The V end was cut by 4 bases, the J end by 7 bases, with 7 bases between. The CDR3 sequence is 10 residues long. Germline CDR1 SQVTM, CDR2 ANQGSEA. CDR3 in DNA: TGCAGCGTTGGTGAGCTTGAAGCTTTCTTT. It is translated as CSVGELEAFF.

The chain uses TRBV19 and TRBJ2-5; 9 nucleotides line up with TRBD2. V shed 1 base and J 1 base; nucleotides not matched to a gene: 1. The CDR3 totals 15 residues. Germline CDR1 and CDR2: LNHDA and SQIVND (reference sequence). The CDR3 bases are TGTGCCAGTAGTATAGCGACTAGCGGCCAAGAGACCCAGTACTTC. It is translated as CASSIATSGQETQYF.

The chain couples TRBV1 to TRBJ2-1; the table names TRBD2, a call not compared with the DNA. TRBV1 is marked as a pseudogene. The CDR3 sequence is 12 residues long. Here the CDR3 DNA reads TGCACCAGCAGCCCTGGACTAGTTCTATGGTTCTTC. Translation: CTSSPGLVLWFF.

V and J are TRBV14 and TRBJ1-1, with D tentatively TRBD1 (6 bases). V was pared by 0 bases and J by 0 bases, with 11 bases between. The CDR3 is made up of 16 amino acids. Per germline, CDR1 SGHDN and CDR2 FVKESK. The CDR3 loop reads CASSQDRDTMNTEAFF. Written as DNA, the CDR3 is TGTGCCAGCAGCCAAGATCGGGACACAATGAACACTGAAGCTTTCTTT. Full variable domain (outside the CDR3, taken from reference TRBV14 and TRBJ1-1): EAGVTQFPSHSVIEKGQTVTLRCDPISGHDNLYWYRRVMGKEIKFLLHFVKESKQDESGMPNNRFLAERTGGTYSTLKVQPAELEDSGVYFCASSQDRDTMNTEAFFGQGTRLTVV.

This chain connects TRBV29-1 to TRBJ2-7; 11 nucleotides agree with TRBD2. The J segment lost 0 bases and the V segment lost 5 bases, leaving 12 bases of the junction unmatched. CDR3 length equals 17 residues. From germline, CDR1 is SQVTM and CDR2 ANQGSEA. CDR3 DNA: TGCAGCGTTAGTCATACGACTAGCGGGATACTCTCCTACGAGCAGTACTTC. This codes for CSVSHTTSGILSYEQYF.

The chain employs TRBV7-9 and TRBJ2-2; D perhaps matches TRBD2 (5 bases). Trimming removed 2 bases at V and 6 bases at J, with 10 bases between. The CDR3 has 14 residues. Germline-derived CDR1 and CDR2 are SEHNR and FQNEAQ (reference sequence). CDR3 DNA: TGTGCCAGCAGCTTAAGAATGGACTCCGGGGAGCTGTTTTTT. The encoded protein is CASSLRMDSGELFF. Full variable domain (missing parts from reference TRBV7-9 and TRBJ2-2): DTGVSQNPRHKITKRGQNVTFRCDPISEHNRLYWYRQTLGQGPEFLTYFQNEAQLEKSRLLSDRFSAERPKGSFSTLEIQRTEQGDSAMYLCASSLRMDSGELFFGEGSRLTVL.

The chain joins TRBV4-1 to TRBJ2-7; TRBD1 aligns across 7 bases. V trimming: 4 bases; J trimming: 6 bases; junction bases outside the gene matches: 12. Germline lookup yields CDR1 MGHRA and CDR2 YSYEKL. The CDR3 extends over 15 amino acids. CDR3 nucleotide sequence: TGCGCCAGCAGCCCCCAAGTCCAGGGACAGATCGAGCAGTACTTC. This encodes CASSPQVQGQIEQYF.

The V and J genes are TRBV28 and TRBJ1-5; TRBD1 agrees at 7 bases. This CDR3 is 15 amino acids long. CDR1 and CDR2 from the germline V gene are MDHEN and SYDVKM. With 5 bases clipped from V and 6 bases from J, the junction kept 10 bases outside the gene matches. CDR3 nucleotides: TGTGCCAGCAGTCCGGACAGGACCAGCGGTCAGCCCCAGCATTTT. It encodes CASSPDRTSGQPQHF.

The chain carries TRBV7-2 and TRBJ1-3; TRBD1 matches 7 bases. The V gene end was trimmed by 5 bases and the J gene end by 0 bases; junction bases not matched to a gene: 13. The CDR3 spans 18 residues. From germline, CDR1 is SGHTA and CDR2 FQGNSA. The CDR3 is CASSPSPSGQISGNTIYF. The CDR3 nucleotides read TGTGCCAGCAGCCCATCTCCGTCGGGACAGATCTCTGGAAACACCATATATTTT.

CDR3 sequence reads: CAIRGTYGYTF. The CDR3, as DNA: TGTGCCATCAGGGGCACCTATGGCTACACCTTC. V usage is TRBV10-3 and J usage is TRBJ1-2; no reliable D call. Germline CDR1 reads ENHRY; CDR2 reads SYGVKD. The CDR3 covers 11 residues. V lost 6 bases and J 4 bases, leaving 6 bases between the germline ends.

This chain connects TRBV19 to TRBJ1-6; 7 bases are shared with TRBD1. Germline V lookup: CDR1 LNHDA, CDR2 SQIVND (reference sequence). The CDR3 spans 15 residues. J was trimmed by 7 bases and V by 3 bases; bases with no gene match: 6. The CDR3 sequence: CASSMAGGGNSPLHF. Here the CDR3 DNA reads TGTGCCAGTAGTATGGCAGGGGGAGGGAATTCACCCCTCCACTTT.

The chain carries TRBV7-9 and TRBJ2-3, with a weak D call TRBD1 (6 bases). There are 13 residues in the CDR3. V was trimmed by 7 bases and J by 4 bases, leaving 12 bases between them. The germline CDR1 and CDR2 sequences are SEHNR and FQNEAQ (reference sequence). The DNA for the CDR3 is TGTGCCAGCACCCGACAGGTTTCAGATACGCAGTATTTT. Amino acids: CASTRQVSDTQYF.

The gene calls are TRBV6-5 and TRBJ1-2, with 9 bases aligning to TRBD1. Per the germline V gene, CDR1 is MNHEY and CDR2 is SVGAGI. J was trimmed by 12 bases and V by 0 bases; bases with no gene match: 2. CDR3 size: 12 residues. The CDR3 region has the DNA TGTGCCAGCAGTTACTCGGGACAGGGTCACACCTTC. It specifies CASSYSGQGHTF.

In DNA form, the CDR3 reads TGTGCCAGCAGTGCTCTCTTTCAGTCTGGCTACACCTTC. This codes for CASSALFQSGYTF. The chain employs TRBV27 and TRBJ1-2; D unclear. Germline loops: CDR1 MNHEY, CDR2 SMNVEV (reference sequence). V was clipped by 5 bases and J by 7 bases, with 14 bases between them. CDR3 length: 13 residues.